The 13 T cell receptor beta chains presented below share a single source sample, sequenced in a study of blood T cells in healthy people across ages. Sample-barcoded 5' priming and a J-beta primer mix drove a second PCR of roughly 7 to 11 cycles. TCRdb reanalysed the 5' RACE reads using MiXCR and keeps one entry per CDR3 protein. The sample holds some 850,000 distinct CDR3 sequences, roughly 25% seen once. The same sample was also used in a study of T cells of mothers and their children.

The material sequenced was blood. Every receptor here comes from a boy aged 5-17 years in good health.

This chain links TRBV5-1 with TRBJ2-5, with 12 bases identical to TRBD2. The DNA end is more similar to TRBJ2-7, so the J call may be wrong. Germline-derived CDR1 and CDR2 are SGHRS and YFSETQ. This CDR3 comprises 16 residues. Here the CDR3 reads CASSLTSGGTTYEQYF. CDR3 nucleotides: TGCGCCAGCAGCTTGACTAGCGGGGGGACTACCTACGAGCAGTACTTC.

This clonotype was seen a single time. V gene TRBV4-1 combines with J gene TRBJ2-5; D gene ambiguous. This CDR3 is built from 13 residues. CDR1 and CDR2 from the germline V gene are MGHRA and YSYEKL. Trimming pared 2 bases from V and 5 bases from J, leaving 9 bases between. This CDR3 is CASSQINGETQYF. The CDR3 nucleotides are TGCGCCAGCAGCCAAATTAACGGGGAGACCCAGTACTTC.

The V call is TRBV5-6, the J call TRBJ2-5, with TRBD2 identical over 14 bases. Germline CDR1 is SGHDT and CDR2 is YYEEEE. The length of the CDR3 is 16 residues. V was pared by 1 base and J by 3 bases, with 2 bases of the junction left unmatched. CDR3 DNA: TGTGCCAGCAGCTTGCGGGGACTAGCGGGGGAAGAGACCCAGTACTTC. Translating gives CASSLRGLAGEETQYF.

V is TRBV9 and J is TRBJ1-2; unclear D gene. Deletions cut 6 bases from V and 3 bases from J, with 12 bases between. The V gene's germline CDR1 is SGDLS and CDR2 YYNGEE. The CDR3 runs 13 residues. CDR3 DNA: TGTGCCAGCAACCCGACGGGTTACTATGGCTACACCTTC. Amino acid sequence: CASNPTGYYGYTF. Combining the CDR3 with reference TRBV9 and TRBJ1-2 gives the whole variable domain DSGVTQTPKHLITATGQRVTLRCSPRSGDLSVYWYQQSLDQGLQFLIQYYNGEERAKGNILERFSAQQFPDLHSELNLSSLELGDSALYFCASNPTGYYGYTFGSGTRLTVV.

About this clonotype itself: Compared with germline, one end of the junction differs, possibly owing to a read error. The J gene is TRBJ2-5, the V gene TRBV5-1, with TRBD2 identical over 9 bases. There are 14 residues in the CDR3. CDR1 and CDR2 (germline): SGHRS, YFSETQ. The CDR3 DNA reads as TGCGCCAGCAGAGTTAGCGGGGGATCAGAGACCCAGCACTTC. Amino acid sequence: CASRVSGGSETQHF.

A few counts support this clonotype. The rearrangement joins TRBV10-3 to TRBJ2-2; tentative D call: TRBD1 (6 bases). V lost 0 bases and J 1 base, leaving 9 bases between the germline ends. Per the germline V gene, CDR1 is ENHRY and CDR2 is SYGVKD. The CDR3 is made up of 16 amino acids. In DNA, the CDR3 is TGTGCCATCAGTGAGTCCCAGGGGTGGAACACCGGGGAGCTGTTTTTT. It specifies CAISESQGWNTGELFF.

V gene TRBV20-1 combines with J gene TRBJ1-4; 9 bases are shared with TRBD1. Germline CDR1 DFQATT, CDR2 SNEGSKA (reference sequence). The V and J ends lost 3 bases and 8 bases, in that order; junction bases with no gene match: 13. The CDR3 loop spans 16 amino acids. The CDR3 DNA reads TGCAGTGCTAGGGTTTTGGGGGGACAGGGAGGCGAAAAACTGTTTTTT. Translation gives CSARVLGGQGGEKLFF.

The chain employs TRBV9 and TRBJ1-2, with 7 positions matching TRBD1. Germline CDR1 reads SGDLS; CDR2 reads YYNGEE. The CDR3 contains 15 residues. V trimming: 0 bases; J trimming: 8 bases; junction bases outside the gene matches: 10. This chain's CDR3 is CASSVALTGRIGYTF. CDR3 nucleotide sequence: TGTGCCAGCAGCGTAGCCCTGACAGGGAGGATCGGCTACACCTTC.

A few counts support this clonotype. The chain couples TRBV6-2 or TRBV6-3 to TRBJ2-1, with D possibly being TRBD1 (5 bases). Trimming shortened V by 3 bases and J by 0 bases, and 6 bases separated the two germline ends. Germline values: CDR1 MNHEY, CDR2 SVGEGT. The CDR3 is made up of 14 amino acids. CDR3: CASSYQGSYNEQFF. In DNA, the CDR3 is TGTGCCAGCAGTTATCAGGGCTCCTACAATGAGCAGTTCTTC.

This clonotype was found a few times. This chain joins TRBV6-1 and TRBJ2-5, with TRBD2 identical over 9 bases. The last part of the DNA fits TRBJ2-1 better; the J call may be wrong. The CDR3 length is 15 residues. Germline CDR1 MNHNS, CDR2 SASEGT. The CDR3 DNA follows: TGTGCCAGCAGTGCCCCGAGCGGGGGGCGGTATGAGCAGTTCTTC. Its translation: CASSAPSGGRYEQFF.

This clonotype was seen a few times. V is TRBV6-5 and J is TRBJ1-2; D unresolved. Germline CDR1 reads MNHEY; CDR2 reads SVGAGI. This CDR3 is built from 13 residues. V lost 7 bases and J 3 bases, leaving 12 bases between the germline ends. The CDR3 reads CASMGGSYYGYTF. The CDR3 region has the DNA TGTGCCAGCATGGGCGGATCGTACTATGGCTACACCTTC.

Many counts were recorded for this clonotype. The V and J genes are TRBV3-1 and TRBJ2-1; perhaps D is TRBD1 or TRBD2 (5 bases each). This CDR3 has 15 amino acids. V was clipped by 4 bases and J by 1 base, with 11 bases between them. Per the germline V gene, CDR1 is LGHDT and CDR2 is YNNKEL (reference sequence). CDR3 in DNA: TGTGCCAGCAGCCGGCCGGGACCATCCTACAATGAGCAGTTCTTC. This encodes CASSRPGPSYNEQFF.

The genes are TRBV6-6 and TRBJ1-5; D is unresolved. CDR1 is MNHNY and CDR2 is SVGAGI in the germline V gene (reference sequence). This CDR3 has 13 amino acids. V lost 5 bases, J lost 0 bases, and 5 bases lay in between. CDR3 sequence reads: CASSPFSNQPQHF. The CDR3 DNA is TGTGCCAGCAGTCCCTTTAGCAATCAGCCCCAGCATTTT.